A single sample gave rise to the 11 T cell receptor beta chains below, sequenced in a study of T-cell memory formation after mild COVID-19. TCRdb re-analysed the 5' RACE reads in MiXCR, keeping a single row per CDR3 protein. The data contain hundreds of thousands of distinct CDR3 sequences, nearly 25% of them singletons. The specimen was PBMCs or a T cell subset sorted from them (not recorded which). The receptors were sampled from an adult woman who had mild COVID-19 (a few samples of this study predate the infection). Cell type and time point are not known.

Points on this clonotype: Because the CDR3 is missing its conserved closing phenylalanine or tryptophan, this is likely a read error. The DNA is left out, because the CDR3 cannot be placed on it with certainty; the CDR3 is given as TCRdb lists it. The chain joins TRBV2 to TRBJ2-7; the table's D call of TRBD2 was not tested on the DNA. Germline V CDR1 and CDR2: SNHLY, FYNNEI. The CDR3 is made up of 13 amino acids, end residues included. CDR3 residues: CASSENVSGRCFA.

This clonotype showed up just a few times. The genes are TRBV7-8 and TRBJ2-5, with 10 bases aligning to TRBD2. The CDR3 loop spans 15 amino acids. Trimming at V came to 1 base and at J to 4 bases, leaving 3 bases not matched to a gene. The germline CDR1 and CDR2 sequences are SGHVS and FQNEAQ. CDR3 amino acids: CASSLVRTSGETQYF. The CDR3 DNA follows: TGTGCCAGCAGCTTAGTACGGACTAGCGGAGAGACCCAGTACTTC.

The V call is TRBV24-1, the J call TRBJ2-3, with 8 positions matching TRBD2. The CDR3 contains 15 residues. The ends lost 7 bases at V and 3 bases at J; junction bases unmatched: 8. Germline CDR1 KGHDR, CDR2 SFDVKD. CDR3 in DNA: TGTGCCACCAGCACCGGGACTAGTTCGACAGATACGCAGTATTTT. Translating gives CATSTGTSSTDTQYF.

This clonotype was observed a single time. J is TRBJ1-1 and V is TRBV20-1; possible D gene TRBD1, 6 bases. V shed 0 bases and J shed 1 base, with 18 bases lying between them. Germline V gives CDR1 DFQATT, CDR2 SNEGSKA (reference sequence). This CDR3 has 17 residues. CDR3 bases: TGCAGTGCTAGAGACGTCGAAAGTCCGGGGGCGAACACTGAAGCTTTCTTT. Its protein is CSARDVESPGANTEAFF.

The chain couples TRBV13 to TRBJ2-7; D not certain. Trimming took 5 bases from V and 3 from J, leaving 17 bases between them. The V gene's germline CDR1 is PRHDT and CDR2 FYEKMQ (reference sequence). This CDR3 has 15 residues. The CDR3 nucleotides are TGTGCCAGCAGCCCGAGTGGGTCCTTTTTCTACGAGCAGTACTTC. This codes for CASSPSGSFFYEQYF.

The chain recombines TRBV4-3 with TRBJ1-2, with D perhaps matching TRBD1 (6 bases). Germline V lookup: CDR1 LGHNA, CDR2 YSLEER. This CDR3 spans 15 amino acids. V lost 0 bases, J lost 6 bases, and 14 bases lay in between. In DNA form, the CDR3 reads TGCGCCAGCAGCCAAGATAGGACAGACCAACATGGCTACACCTTC. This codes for CASSQDRTDQHGYTF.

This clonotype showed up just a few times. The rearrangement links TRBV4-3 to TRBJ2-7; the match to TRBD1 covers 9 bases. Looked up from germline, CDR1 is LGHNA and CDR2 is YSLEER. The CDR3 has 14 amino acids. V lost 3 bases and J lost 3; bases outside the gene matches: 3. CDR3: CASSQGQGNYEQYF. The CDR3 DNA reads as TGCGCCAGCAGCCAGGGACAGGGAAACTACGAGCAGTACTTC.

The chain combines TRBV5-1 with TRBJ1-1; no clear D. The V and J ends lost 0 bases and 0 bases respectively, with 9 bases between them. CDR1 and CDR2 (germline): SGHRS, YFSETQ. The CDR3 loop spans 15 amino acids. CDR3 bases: TGCGCCAGCAGCTTGGAGCTGAGGATGAACACTGAAGCTTTCTTT. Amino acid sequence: CASSLELRMNTEAFF. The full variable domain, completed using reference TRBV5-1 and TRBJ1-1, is KAGVTQTPRYLIKTRGQQVTLSCSPISGHRSVSWYQQTPGQGLQFLFEYFSETQRNKGNFPGRFSGRQFSNSRSEMNVSTLELGDSALYLCASSLELRMNTEAFFGQGTRLTVV.

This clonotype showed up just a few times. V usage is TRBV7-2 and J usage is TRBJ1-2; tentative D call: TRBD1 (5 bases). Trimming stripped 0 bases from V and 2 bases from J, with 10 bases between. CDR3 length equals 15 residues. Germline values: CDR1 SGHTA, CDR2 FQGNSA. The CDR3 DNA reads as TGTGCCAGCAGCTTAGCTGGGGGTTTCAACTATGGCTACACCTTC. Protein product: CASSLAGGFNYGYTF.

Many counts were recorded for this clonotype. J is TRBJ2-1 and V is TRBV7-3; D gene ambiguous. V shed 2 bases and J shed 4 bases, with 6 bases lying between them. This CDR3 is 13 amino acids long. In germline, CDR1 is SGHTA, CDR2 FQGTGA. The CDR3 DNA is TGTGCCAGCAGCTTACAAGGGTACAATGAGCAGTTCTTC. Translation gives CASSLQGYNEQFF.

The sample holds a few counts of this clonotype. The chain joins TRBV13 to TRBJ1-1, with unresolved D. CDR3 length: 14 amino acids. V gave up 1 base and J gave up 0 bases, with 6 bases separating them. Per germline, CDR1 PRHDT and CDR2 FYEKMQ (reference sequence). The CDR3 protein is CASSLDIVNTEAFF. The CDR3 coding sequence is TGTGCCAGCAGCTTAGATATCGTGAACACTGAAGCTTTCTTT.